The 5 T cell receptor beta chains below come from one sample, sequenced in a study of blood T cell repertoires in COVID-19. Method: immunoSEQ multiplex PCR; TCRdb's copy keeps in-frame clones and lacks some. The repertoire has about 300,000 clones, 83% of them found once; the top ten carry approximately 9%. The sample taken for sequencing was peripheral blood. The receptor source for this set is a woman aged 45-65 years who had recovered from COVID-19.

The chain employs TRBV5-5 and TRBJ2-7; the D gene is possibly TRBD1 (5 bases). Per germline, CDR1 SGHKS and CDR2 YYEKEE (reference sequence). This CDR3 comprises 15 residues. V was clipped by 4 bases and J by 2 bases, with 16 bases between them. CDR3 sequence reads: CASSPAPDKAYEQYF. The CDR3 nucleotides read TGTGCCAGCAGCCCTGCCCCGGACAAAGCCTACGAGCAGTACTTC.

This clone was picked up a small number of times. The rearrangement uses TRBV6-5 and TRBJ1-1; 11 nucleotides align to TRBD1. The V gene's germline CDR1 is MNHEY and CDR2 SVGAGI. The CDR3 totals 15 residues. The V segment lost 6 bases and the J segment 2 bases; nucleotides outside the gene matches: 5. This CDR3 reads CASRGTGGSNTEAFF. CDR3 coding DNA: TGTGCCAGCAGAGGGACAGGGGGTTCAAACACTGAAGCTTTCTTT.

The rearrangement links TRBV6-2 or TRBV6-3 to TRBJ2-7, with D possibly being TRBD1 (5 bases). The length of the CDR3 is 20 residues. The germline V and J ends were trimmed by 2 bases and 0 bases, with 26 bases remaining between them. The germline V gene encodes CDR1 MNHEY and CDR2 SVGEGT. CDR3 sequence: CASSYPQGGSYLAISYEQYF. The CDR3 region has the DNA TGTGCCAGCAGTTACCCGCAGGGCGGATCTTACTTAGCCATCTCCTACGAGCAGTACTTC.

This chain connects TRBV7-9 to TRBJ2-7; D is unresolved. V lost 4 bases to trimming and J lost 6 bases, with 16 bases between them. The germline V gene has CDR1 SEHNR and CDR2 FQNEAQ (reference sequence). The CDR3 totals 14 residues. CDR3 residues: CASSSDSVSREQYF. In DNA form, the CDR3 reads TGTGCCAGCAGCTCCGACTCGGTCTCGCGCGAGCAGTACTTC.

By frequency in the sample, this clone is medium-sized. This chain uses TRBV6-4 with TRBJ2-3; TRBD2 agrees at 8 bases. The CDR3 sequence is 15 residues long. Per the germline V gene, CDR1 is MRHNA and CDR2 is SNTAGT. J was trimmed by 1 base and V by 6 bases; bases with no gene match: 6. CDR3 region: CASSTSGGGTDTQYF. The CDR3 region has the DNA TGTGCCAGCAGCACCAGCGGGGGCGGCACAGATACGCAGTATTTT.